This T cell receptor (beta chain) originates from a study of persistence of HIV-infected CD4 T cells. Anti-CD3/anti-CD28 beads served as a nonspecific positive control stimulus. Responding CD4+ T cells were sorted by upregulation of both CD40 ligand and CD69. Points on this clone: Its antigen remains unknown.

This was the immunoSEQ version 4 assay in survey mode. Sequencing was performed with immunoSEQ multiplex PCR; in TCRdb, only in-frame clones are kept and a portion is missing. This sample carries 35,000 to 40,000 clones, roughly 87% of them seen once, and the ten largest clones take approximately 1.3%. The V gene lost 4 bases and the J gene lost 4 bases, with 17 bases spanning the gap. Germline V gene lookup returns CDR1 SGHKS and CDR2 YYEKEE (reference sequence). The CDR3 sequence is 15 residues long. Study-wide results and limits: TCR analyses could not target the rare provirus-carrying CMV-responding cells.

The V and J genes are TRBV5-5 and TRBJ1-2; tentatively, D is TRBD1 (5 bases). The source of this sequence is an adult man with HIV who was CMV-seropositive. The sample in question was CD4+ T cells sorted from PBMCs after approximately 19-hour stimulation, obtained from a patient who received antiretroviral therapy. The CDR3 DNA sequence: TGTGCCAGCAGCCAGTGGGAAACGGGGGGCTATGGCTACACCTTC. Translated, it gives CASSQWETGGYGYTF.